Included here is one TCR beta chain sequence, with context. Its antigen remains unidentified. The CDR3 has 12 amino acids. The V and J ends lost 2 bases and 8 bases respectively, with 10 bases between them. A TCRbeta library incorporating unique molecular identifiers was prepared. MiXCR, applied by TCRdb to the PCR reads, yields one record per CDR3 protein. This table holds approximately 490,000 distinct CDR3 sequences, roughly a tenth found once. This entry belongs to a study of T-cell reconstitution after alpha-beta-depleted transplantation in children. Notes on the study in general: T cells produced anew were the main source of T-cell counts and diversity one year after transplant.

The sequencing here drew on PBMCs, taken before TCRalphabeta/CD19-depleted stem cell transplant. This clonotype originated in a child between 2 and 9 years old with inherited bone marrow failure, due to receive a stem cell transplant. V is TRBV12-3 or TRBV12-4 and J is TRBJ2-7, with D hard to call. CDR3 in amino acids: CASSLFDAQQYF. The CDR3 DNA reads as TGTGCCAGCAGTTTATTCGATGCCCAGCAGTACTTC.